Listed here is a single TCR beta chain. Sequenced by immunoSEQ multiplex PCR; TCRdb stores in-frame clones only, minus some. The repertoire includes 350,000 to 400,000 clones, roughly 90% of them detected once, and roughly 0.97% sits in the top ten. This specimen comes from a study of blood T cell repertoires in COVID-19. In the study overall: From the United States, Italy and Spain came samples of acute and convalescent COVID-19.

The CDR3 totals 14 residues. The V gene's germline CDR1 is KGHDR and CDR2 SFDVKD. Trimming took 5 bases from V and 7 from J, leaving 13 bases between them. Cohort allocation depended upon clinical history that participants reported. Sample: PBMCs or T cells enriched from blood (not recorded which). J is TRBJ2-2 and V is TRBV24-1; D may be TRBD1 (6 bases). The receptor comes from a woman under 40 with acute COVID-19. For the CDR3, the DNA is TGTGCCACCAGTGGGATACAGGGTCACGGGGAGCTGTTTTTT. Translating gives CATSGIQGHGELFF.